These T cell receptor beta chains were read from a single sample in a study of vaccination and CD4 T cells after COVID-19. Antigens for these TCRs are unknown. TCRdb reanalysed the PCR reads using MiXCR and keeps one entry per CDR3 protein. The table has about 16,000 distinct CDR3 sequences, approximately 57% seen once. Sequenced material: CD4+ T cells from blood, cultured in vitro, taken before SARS-CoV-2 vaccination. The receptors here all came from a human donor who had recovered from COVID-19. Both conserved end residues are part of each CDR3. D genes are given only for firm matches. Clone size is given for some rows only: seen once, a few or many times, or a class if the clone is expanded.

J,V,D,length,size,CDR3
TRBJ2-5,TRBV20-1,-,17,once,CSAISRDIRTAHETQYF
TRBJ1-1,TRBV18,-,15,-,CASSRGVTRDTEAFF
TRBJ1-6,TRBV7-6,-,14,-,CASSLGTDDSPLHF
TRBJ2-2,TRBV5-1,-,14,few,CASLRDGDTGELFF
TRBJ1-1,TRBV9,TRBD1,14,-,CASSYQDRGFEAFF
TRBJ1-5,TRBV6-5,TRBD1,14,few,CASSFGQDNQPQHF
TRBJ2-7,TRBV27,-,15,few,CASSLFRGSSYEQYF
TRBJ1-5,TRBV20-1,-,15,-,CSAHKKGVSNQPQHF
TRBJ1-5,TRBV7-2,-,13,few,CASSLERGRPQHF
TRBJ2-2,TRBV24-1,-,14,few,CATSDYRDTGELFF
TRBJ2-1,TRBV6-1,-,10,-,CASSQGLLFF
TRBJ2-1,TRBV7-9,TRBD2,17,-,CASSLRTGTSNHNEQFF
TRBJ2-1,TRBV6-2/TRBV6-3,-,15,few,CASSWTGTPHNEQFF
TRBJ2-1,TRBV7-6,-,15,-,CASSSPQRDNNEQFF
TRBJ2-3,TRBV11-2,-,14,-,CASSLAPTTDTQYF
TRBJ2-3,TRBV28,-,14,-,CASSPTYIADTQYF
TRBJ2-5,TRBV20-1,TRBD1,12,-,CSAKTGLETQYF
TRBJ1-6,TRBV23-1,TRBD1,20,-,CASSLPVRDRASSLDSPLHF
TRBJ2-7,TRBV27,TRBD1,17,few,CASHARSNRDRGFEQYF
TRBJ2-3,TRBV12-3/TRBV12-4,-,14,-,CATRELGSTDTQYF
TRBJ2-3,TRBV7-2,-,14,-,CASSPWAHTDTQYF
TRBJ2-3,TRBV6-5,-,15,-,CASSYDRRIGDTQYF
TRBJ1-1,TRBV6-1,TRBD1,15,-,CASSMDRAKNTEAFF
TRBJ2-3,TRBV20-1,TRBD2,15,few,CSAREAAGGQDTQYF
TRBJ1-5,TRBV7-3,TRBD1,17,few,CASSFVGQGVAHQPQHF
TRBJ2-3,TRBV10-3,-,14,-,CASGNTGSTDTQYF
TRBJ1-5,TRBV4-1,-,15,-,CASSQVGGGNQPQHF
TRBJ1-5,TRBV6-1,TRBD1,14,-,CASSTDRVNQPQHF
TRBJ2-5,TRBV7-9,TRBD2,15,once,CASSTTSGTQETQYF
TRBJ2-1,TRBV19,-,14,-,CASKGGPSYNEQFF
TRBJ2-5,TRBV7-2,TRBD2,18,-,CASSTRGLAGGGGETQYF
TRBJ2-5,TRBV7-9,TRBD2,14,few,CASRVAGVDETQYF
TRBJ1-2,TRBV20-1,-,14,few,CSARTQGRDYGYTF
TRBJ1-5,TRBV20-1,TRBD1,15,few,CSARDSGTGYQPQHF
TRBJ2-5,TRBV4-2,TRBD1,15,-,CASSQGSGQQETQYF
TRBJ1-1,TRBV28,-,18,few,CATSRLSLQGSMNTEAFF
TRBJ2-7,TRBV5-6,TRBD1,15,-,CASSPDMGQGYEQYF
TRBJ2-2,TRBV12-3/TRBV12-4,-,15,-,CATGAGRVNTGELFF
TRBJ1-4,TRBV15,-,12,-,CATSALPEKLFF
TRBJ2-7,TRBV7-9,-,10,-,CASSGNEQYF
TRBJ2-3,TRBV27,TRBD2,15,-,CASSPLAGVRDTQYF
TRBJ2-5,TRBV12-3/TRBV12-4,-,12,few,CASSLRQETQYF
TRBJ2-2,TRBV30,-,13,-,CAWSRQYTGELFF
TRBJ2-3,TRBV11-2,-,16,-,CASSFTLGGGIDTQYF
TRBJ1-1,TRBV20-1,TRBD1,15,few,CSAREGTVEYTEAFF
TRBJ2-7,TRBV12-3/TRBV12-4,TRBD2,15,-,CASSLRGSETYEQYF
TRBJ2-2,TRBV20-1,TRBD2,15,-,CSAREREFGTGELFF
TRBJ1-6,TRBV7-2,TRBD1,15,-,CASSSQGAVNSPLHF
TRBJ2-2,TRBV27,TRBD1,15,-,CASSLQGARPGELFF
TRBJ1-6,TRBV25-1,-,13,-,CASGQSIAGPLHF
TRBJ1-1,TRBV11-3,-,12,-,CASSLGAGEAFF
TRBJ2-1,TRBV24-1,TRBD1,15,-,CATRGGTGSYNEQFF
TRBJ1-2,TRBV5-5,-,13,-,CASSPLANYGYTF
TRBJ1-5,TRBV10-3,-,14,few,CAISTDRDNQPQHF
TRBJ2-3,TRBV6-1,TRBD2,13,-,CASRSGGTDTQYF
TRBJ1-5,TRBV20-1,TRBD1,14,few,CSAPTGGNNQPQHF
TRBJ2-6,TRBV7-9,-,15,-,CASSSGGARANVLTF
TRBJ2-7,TRBV7-9,TRBD2,15,few,CASSGLAGGPNEQYF